These T cell receptor beta chains were read from a single sample in a study of cytomegalovirus exposure and HLA in healthy donors. Assay: immunoSEQ multiplex PCR; the TCRdb copy retains only in-frame clones and omits some. The sample yields more than 85,000 clones, around 86% seen once. The specimen sequenced was PBMCs. These receptors were obtained from a man aged 25 to 45 in good health and CMV-seropositive. Each CDR3 is given with its conserved first and last residue. Each record gives: D gene, V gene, clone size, J gene, CDR3 DNA, CDR3 protein. D genes are given only for firm matches. Not every row has a clone size; where given, it reads once, few, many or a size class.

d_call: TRBD2
v_call: TRBV14
clone_size: -
j_call: TRBJ2-1
cdr3_nt: TGTGCCAGCAGCCAGATAGCGGGGGGGATCGGTGAGCAGTTCTTC
cdr3_aa: CASSQIAGGIGEQFF

d_call: -
v_call: TRBV5-1
clone_size: -
j_call: TRBJ1-3
cdr3_nt: TGCGCCAGCAGCCCTGCAGGGTACAGGATCTCTGGAAACACCATATATTTT
cdr3_aa: CASSPAGYRISGNTIYF

d_call: -
v_call: TRBV21-1
clone_size: -
j_call: TRBJ2-5
cdr3_nt: TGTGCCAGCTGTAGCGGGGGAAGGATTTACAGGGAGACCCAGTACTTC
cdr3_aa: CASCSGGRIYRETQYF

d_call: -
v_call: TRBV11-2
clone_size: -
j_call: TRBJ2-5
cdr3_nt: TGTGCCAGCAGACCCGGACTGCAAGAGACCCAGTACTTC
cdr3_aa: CASRPGLQETQYF

d_call: -
v_call: TRBV25-1
clone_size: once
j_call: TRBJ2-7
cdr3_nt: TGTGCCAGCAGTTTCGGTGGAGAACGCGAGCAGTACTTC
cdr3_aa: CASSFGGEREQYF

d_call: TRBD1
v_call: TRBV4-2
clone_size: -
j_call: TRBJ2-2
cdr3_nt: TGTGCCAGCAGCCAGGGGGACAGGGGGGACACCGGGGAGCTGTTTTTT
cdr3_aa: CASSQGDRGDTGELFF

d_call: TRBD2
v_call: TRBV18
clone_size: few
j_call: TRBJ2-1
cdr3_nt: TGTGCCAGCTCACCTCCCGGACTAGCGGGGGGGTCTCATGAGCAGTTCTTC
cdr3_aa: CASSPPGLAGGSHEQFF

d_call: TRBD1
v_call: TRBV10-3
clone_size: -
j_call: TRBJ1-5
cdr3_nt: TGTGCCATCAGTGTGACACAGGGGGCAGGTCAGCCCCAGCATTTT
cdr3_aa: CAISVTQGAGQPQHF

d_call: -
v_call: TRBV28
clone_size: -
j_call: TRBJ2-1
cdr3_nt: TGTGCCAGCAGCCTCGACAGGAAGCGCCATGAGCAGTTCTTC
cdr3_aa: CASSLDRKRHEQFF

d_call: -
v_call: TRBV5-1
clone_size: -
j_call: TRBJ1-3
cdr3_nt: TGCGCCAGCAGCTTGGACGGGGGACCTGGAAACACCATATATTTT
cdr3_aa: CASSLDGGPGNTIYF

d_call: -
v_call: TRBV6-5
clone_size: few
j_call: TRBJ2-1
cdr3_nt: TGTGCCAGCAGTGACGAGGGCTACAATGAGCAGTTCTTC
cdr3_aa: CASSDEGYNEQFF

d_call: -
v_call: TRBV6-1
clone_size: -
j_call: TRBJ1-2
cdr3_nt: TGTGCCAGCAGTGAATCAGGGGAGTACATCTATGGCTACACCTTC
cdr3_aa: CASSESGEYIYGYTF

d_call: -
v_call: TRBV6-1
clone_size: -
j_call: TRBJ1-2
cdr3_nt: TGTGCCAGCAGTGAACACGGCTATGGCTACACCTTC
cdr3_aa: CASSEHGYGYTF

d_call: -
v_call: TRBV6-1
clone_size: -
j_call: TRBJ2-6
cdr3_nt: TGTGCCAGCAGTGTTAGGGGAAGGGGGGCCAACGTCCTGACTTTC
cdr3_aa: CASSVRGRGANVLTF

d_call: TRBD1
v_call: TRBV2
clone_size: -
j_call: TRBJ2-7
cdr3_nt: TGTGCCATCAGCCCCCCGAAAACAGGGGTCTCCTACGAGCAGTACTTC
cdr3_aa: CAISPPKTGVSYEQYF

d_call: -
v_call: TRBV29-1
clone_size: -
j_call: TRBJ2-7
cdr3_nt: TGCAGCGTTGCTACAGAGCTTTCCTACGAGCAGTACTTC
cdr3_aa: CSVATELSYEQYF

d_call: -
v_call: TRBV4-3
clone_size: -
j_call: TRBJ1-1
cdr3_nt: TGCGCCAGCAGCCAAGATGCCAGGGTGGGCACTGAAGCTTTCTTT
cdr3_aa: CASSQDARVGTEAFF

d_call: -
v_call: TRBV5-5
clone_size: few
j_call: TRBJ1-1
cdr3_nt: TGTGCCAGCAGCTTGGAGTTCCGAACGGGGGCTGAAGCTTTCTTT
cdr3_aa: CASSLEFRTGAEAFF

d_call: TRBD1
v_call: TRBV7-8
clone_size: few
j_call: TRBJ2-6
cdr3_nt: TGTGCCAGCAGCTTTGGACAGGGTATGGCCAACGTCCTGACTTTC
cdr3_aa: CASSFGQGMANVLTF

d_call: TRBD1
v_call: TRBV14
clone_size: -
j_call: TRBJ1-5
cdr3_nt: TGTGCCAGCAGCCAAGATTTGGGACAGGGATATCAGCCCCAGCATTTT
cdr3_aa: CASSQDLGQGYQPQHF

d_call: TRBD1
v_call: TRBV6-1
clone_size: -
j_call: TRBJ2-7
cdr3_nt: TGTGCCAGCAGTGCACGCCGGGACAGCATATCCTACGAGCAGTACTTC
cdr3_aa: CASSARRDSISYEQYF

d_call: -
v_call: TRBV10-3
clone_size: -
j_call: TRBJ2-7
cdr3_nt: TGTGCCATCAGTGAGGTCCAGGTAGGCGAGCAGTACTTC
cdr3_aa: CAISEVQVGEQYF

d_call: TRBD1
v_call: TRBV27
clone_size: -
j_call: TRBJ2-7
cdr3_nt: TGTGCCAGCAGTTTCGATCCGGGACAGGGTACCTACGAGCAGTACTTC
cdr3_aa: CASSFDPGQGTYEQYF

d_call: -
v_call: TRBV29-1
clone_size: once
j_call: TRBJ1-1
cdr3_nt: TGCAGCGCTGGGGGCAGAAACATGAACACTGAAGCTTTCTTT
cdr3_aa: CSAGGRNMNTEAFF

d_call: -
v_call: TRBV7-2
clone_size: -
j_call: TRBJ1-1
cdr3_nt: TGTGCCAGCAGCTCGTCTATGGGCAGCAGCACCACTGAAGCTTTCTTT
cdr3_aa: CASSSSMGSSTTEAFF

d_call: TRBD2
v_call: TRBV6-4
clone_size: -
j_call: TRBJ2-3
cdr3_nt: TGTGCCAGCAGTCTAGCGGGGGGAACAGATACGCAGTATTTT
cdr3_aa: CASSLAGGTDTQYF

d_call: TRBD1
v_call: TRBV7-8
clone_size: -
j_call: TRBJ1-1
cdr3_nt: TGTGCCAGCAGCGTTAACAGGGGGACGGCTGAAGCTTTCTTT
cdr3_aa: CASSVNRGTAEAFF

d_call: -
v_call: TRBV5-6
clone_size: -
j_call: TRBJ1-1
cdr3_nt: TGTGCCAGCAGCTGGGGCACAGGGAGCGGTACTGAAGCTTTCTTT
cdr3_aa: CASSWGTGSGTEAFF

d_call: -
v_call: TRBV6-4
clone_size: -
j_call: TRBJ1-1
cdr3_nt: TGTGCCAGCAGAAACCCAGGGACTGAAGCTTTCTTT
cdr3_aa: CASRNPGTEAFF

d_call: -
v_call: TRBV5-1
clone_size: -
j_call: TRBJ2-3
cdr3_nt: TGCGCCAGCAGCTTGGATGCTCTGGCGGGCACAGATACGCAGTATTTT
cdr3_aa: CASSLDALAGTDTQYF

d_call: -
v_call: TRBV29-1
clone_size: once
j_call: TRBJ1-4
cdr3_nt: TGCAGCGTTTCCCCCGGGACAACAACTAATGAAAAACTGTTTTTT
cdr3_aa: CSVSPGTTTNEKLFF

d_call: -
v_call: TRBV5-1
clone_size: -
j_call: TRBJ1-6
cdr3_nt: TGCGCCAGCAGCCAATATGTTGGGGAGATCCCTAATTCACCCCTCCACTTT
cdr3_aa: CASSQYVGEIPNSPLHF

d_call: TRBD2
v_call: TRBV7-9
clone_size: -
j_call: TRBJ2-2
cdr3_nt: TGTGCCAGCAGCTTCTGGACTAGCGGGGGGGCGAACACCGGGGAGCTGTTTTTT
cdr3_aa: CASSFWTSGGANTGELFF

d_call: TRBD1
v_call: TRBV30
clone_size: -
j_call: TRBJ1-5
cdr3_nt: TGTGCCTGGGACAGGGGACGTGGCAATCAGCCCCAGCATTTT
cdr3_aa: CAWDRGRGNQPQHF

d_call: -
v_call: TRBV7-2
clone_size: -
j_call: TRBJ2-6
cdr3_nt: TGTGCCACTTCAACAGGGCTACGCTCTGGGGCCAACGTCCTGACTTTC
cdr3_aa: CATSTGLRSGANVLTF

d_call: TRBD1
v_call: TRBV7-8
clone_size: -
j_call: TRBJ2-7
cdr3_nt: TGTGCCACCTCGGACAGGTCAATAGGGGAGCAGTACTTC
cdr3_aa: CATSDRSIGEQYF

d_call: TRBD2
v_call: TRBV7-2
clone_size: -
j_call: TRBJ2-3
cdr3_nt: TGTGCCAGCATCTGGGGGCGGGGGGCCGATACGCAGTATTTT
cdr3_aa: CASIWGRGADTQYF

d_call: TRBD2
v_call: TRBV6-1
clone_size: -
j_call: TRBJ2-7
cdr3_nt: TGTGCCAGCAGTGAAGCGCTTCCGAGCGGGGGGGCCTACGAGCAGTACTTC
cdr3_aa: CASSEALPSGGAYEQYF